This T cell receptor (beta chain) appears in the sequencing data of a study of shared clonotypes between healthy human individuals. This clone turned up a few times. Approximately 82 million PBMCs were counted before genomic DNA extraction. The CDR3 runs 13 residues. CDR1 and CDR2 (germline): MNHEY, SVGAGI. The V end was cut by 6 bases, the J end by 10 bases, with 18 bases between. Sequencing of unsorted PBMC DNA was carried out using ten immunoSEQ deep assay plates. The assay was immunoSEQ multiplex PCR, and TCRdb's table has in-frame clones only and misses some. The profile covers fewer than 600,000 clones, with about four fifths appearing a single time and roughly 13% taken by the ten largest.

Sequencing input: PBMCs. The rearrangement joins TRBV6-5 to TRBJ2-5; D might be TRBD1 (6 bases). The clonotype comes from a woman between 40 and 55 years old in good health. Some clones in this sample may be carry-over from other donors' samples. For the CDR3, the DNA is TGTGCCAGCAGCTATTCAAAACAGGGAATCCAGTACTTC. Its protein is CASSYSKQGIQYF.